This T cell receptor (beta chain) originates from a study of cytomegalovirus exposure and HLA in healthy donors. Findings and caveats of the study: There were a few CMV-associated chains whose specificity for CMV antigens was confirmed in vitro. The authors listed 164 TCR beta chains as cytomegalovirus-associated.

A note on this clone: Its target is unknown.

Assay used: immunoSEQ multiplex PCR; TCRdb lists only in-frame clones, some missing. The sample yields 65,000 to 90,000 clones, around 90% seen once. Germline values: CDR1 MNHEY, CDR2 SMNVEV (reference sequence). Trimming at V came to 6 bases and at J to 6 bases, leaving 6 bases not matched to a gene. The CDR3 has 14 amino acids. Source material: PBMCs. This sequence joins TRBV27 and TRBJ2-7, with 12 bases fitting TRBD1. This clonotype originated in a woman in her late teens or twenties in good health and CMV-seropositive. The CDR3 DNA sequence: TGTGCCAGCAGGGGACAGGGGGCATTGGGCGAGCAGTACTTC. It encodes CASRGQGALGEQYF.